Following are 14 T cell receptor beta chains from one sample sequenced in a study of cytomegalovirus exposure and HLA in healthy donors (dated by TCRdb to about 2017). The library was produced with the immunoSEQ multiplex PCR assay. For the multiplex PCR, a mixture combining 60 forward primers for TCR Vbeta segments and 13 reverse primers for TCR Jbeta segments was used. TCRdb limited this immuneACCESS table to in-frame rearrangements with V and J called. A share of clones is missing; checked studies link under half to unresolved V genes, and the rest is unexplained. Here the sample has 150,000 to 200,000 clones; roughly 82% occur a single time. The top ten clones comprise under 1.5% of the sample. Sequencing was performed on PBMCs. The receptors were gathered from a girl aged 2 to 9 in good health and CMV-seropositive.

The CDR3 DNA reads TGTGCCAGCAGCTTAGTACAGGGGGCACTCTACGAGCAGTACTTC. Translating it yields CASSLVQGALYEQYF. The rearrangement joins TRBV7-9 to TRBJ2-7; 9 bases match TRBD1. J was trimmed by 3 bases and V by 1 base; bases with no gene match: 4. Germline V lookup: CDR1 SEHNR, CDR2 FQNEAQ (reference sequence). This CDR3 contains 15 residues. Full variable domain (rest looked up from reference TRBV7-9 and TRBJ2-7): DTGVSQNPRHKITKRGQNVTFRCDPISEHNRLYWYRQTLGQGPEFLTYFQNEAQLEKSRLLSDRFSAERPKGSFSTLEIQRTEQGDSAMYLCASSLVQGALYEQYFGPGTRLTVT.

This rearrangement joins TRBV30 to TRBJ2-1; TRBD2 aligns across 9 bases. The CDR3 length is 13 residues. The V segment lost 5 bases and the J segment 7 bases; nucleotides outside the gene matches: 6. Germline loops: CDR1 GTSNPN, CDR2 SVGIG (reference sequence). The CDR3 DNA is TGTGCCTGGGATAGCGGGAGAAGAAATGAGCAGTTCTTC. It is translated as CAWDSGRRNEQFF.

The chain combines TRBV6-1 with TRBJ2-1; TRBD2 aligns across 10 bases. The CDR3 covers 15 residues. V was clipped by 4 bases and J by 4 bases; unmatched bases: 4. Germline CDR1 and CDR2: MNHNS and SASEGT. Here the CDR3 reads CASSVVAGGYNEQFF. The CDR3 nucleotides read TGTGCCAGCAGTGTAGTAGCGGGAGGTTACAATGAGCAGTTCTTC.

This chain's CDR3 is CATHPGQGNNEQFF. DNA of the CDR3: TGTGCCACCCACCCGGGACAGGGAAACAATGAGCAGTTCTTC. This chain links TRBV25-1 with TRBJ2-1; 9 positions match TRBD1. V gave up 10 bases and J gave up 5 bases; unmatched junction bases: 9. CDR3 length: 14 residues. Germline CDR1 reads MGHDK; CDR2 reads SYGVNS. Combining the CDR3 with reference TRBV25-1 and TRBJ2-1 gives the whole variable domain EADIYQTPRYLVIGTGKKITLECSQTMGHDKMYWYQQDPGMELHLIHYSYGVNSTEKGDLSSESTVSRIRTEHFPLTLESARPSHTSQYLCATHPGQGNNEQFFGPGTRLTVL.

This clone was seen just once. The chain couples TRBV25-1 to TRBJ2-1; 11 positions agree with TRBD1. The J segment lost 3 bases and the V segment lost 2 bases, leaving 9 bases of the junction unmatched. Germline V gene sequence: CDR1 MGHDK, CDR2 SYGVNS. The CDR3 has 18 residues. The CDR3 protein is CASSEGDRGVAVYNEQFF. The CDR3 DNA sequence: TGTGCCAGCAGTGAAGGGGACAGGGGGGTCGCAGTCTACAATGAGCAGTTCTTC.

This sequence joins TRBV5-1 and TRBJ2-2, with D perhaps TRBD1 (6 bases). Germline V CDR1 and CDR2: SGHRS, YFSETQ. The V and J ends lost 0 bases and 6 bases respectively, with 12 bases between them. CDR3 length: 15 residues. The CDR3 spells CASSLGVGAAGELFF. Here the CDR3 DNA reads TGCGCCAGCAGCTTGGGAGTGGGGGCCGCCGGGGAGCTGTTTTTT. Together with reference TRBV5-1 and TRBJ2-2, the CDR3 gives the full variable domain: KAGVTQTPRYLIKTRGQQVTLSCSPISGHRSVSWYQQTPGQGLQFLFEYFSETQRNKGNFPGRFSGRQFSNSRSEMNVSTLELGDSALYLCASSLGVGAAGELFFGEGSRLTVL.

The J gene is TRBJ2-1, the V gene TRBV6-1; D is ambiguous. Germline V gene sequence: CDR1 MNHNS, CDR2 SASEGT. V was clipped by 1 base and J by 2 bases, with 15 bases between them. This CDR3 contains 17 residues. The CDR3, as DNA: TGTGCCAGCAGTGAAGGGCTAAATGAGGCTGCCTACAATGAGCAGTTCTTC. Translation: CASSEGLNEAAYNEQFF.

This clone was counted only a few times. The genes are TRBV27 and TRBJ1-1, with D hard to call. Per the germline V gene, CDR1 is MNHEY and CDR2 is SMNVEV (reference sequence). V was cut by 2 bases and J by 1 base, with 8 bases left in between. CDR3 length: 14 residues. This CDR3 reads CASSLTAPNTEAFF. CDR3 coding DNA: TGTGCCAGCAGTTTAACAGCCCCGAACACTGAAGCTTTCTTT.

This clone was found once. This chain links TRBV15 with TRBJ2-5; D unresolved. CDR1 and CDR2 from the germline V gene are LNHNV and YYDKDF (reference sequence). V lost 0 bases to trimming and J lost 5 bases, with 13 bases between them. The CDR3 length is 15 residues. CDR3 bases: TGTGCCACCAGCAGAGATAGGCTAGAAAGGGAGACCCAGTACTTC. Its protein is CATSRDRLERETQYF. Using reference TRBV15 and TRBJ2-5 for the parts outside the CDR3, the full variable domain is DAMVIQNPRYQVTQFGKPVTLSCSQTLNHNVMYWYQQKSSQAPKLLFHYYDKDFNNEADTPDNFQSRRPNTSFCFLDIRSPGLGDTAMYLCATSRDRLERETQYFGPGTRLLVL.

The chain employs TRBV29-1 and TRBJ2-1, with D possibly being TRBD2 (5 bases). Germline CDR1 and CDR2: SQVTM and ANQGSEA. CDR3 length equals 13 residues. V was shortened by 5 bases and J by 3 bases, with 11 bases between the two germline ends. In DNA form, the CDR3 reads TGCAGCGTTAAGACTACTTACTACAATGAGCAGTTCTTC. It specifies CSVKTTYYNEQFF.

Comment on this clone: One end of the junction is discordant with germline, which a read error may explain. V gene TRBV5-4 combines with J gene TRBJ2-1, with D possibly TRBD1 on 6 matching bases. The germline gives CDR1 SGHNT, CDR2 YYREEE (reference sequence). The CDR3 totals 14 residues. Here the CDR3 reads CASSHRVPYNEQFF. CDR3 sequence (DNA): TGTGCCAGCAGCCACAGGGTACCCTATAATGAGCAGTTCTTC.

This rearrangement joins TRBV28 to TRBJ2-7, with 9 bases fitting TRBD1. CDR1 and CDR2 from the germline V gene are MDHEN and SYDVKM. The length of the CDR3 is 15 residues. V trimming: 7 bases; J trimming: 6 bases; junction bases outside the gene matches: 13. The CDR3 sequence: CASTPRGQGSPEQYF. The CDR3, as DNA: TGTGCCAGCACCCCTAGGGGACAGGGATCCCCCGAGCAGTACTTC.

The V and J genes are TRBV9 and TRBJ1-1; possible D gene TRBD1, 6 bases. Germline V gene lookup returns CDR1 SGDLS and CDR2 YYNGEE. V lost 0 bases and J lost 3, with 12 bases in between. The CDR3 consists of 15 residues. The CDR3 loop reads CASSVEGGGDTEAFF. DNA of the CDR3: TGTGCCAGCAGCGTAGAGGGGGGAGGGGACACTGAAGCTTTCTTT.

V and J are TRBV9 and TRBJ2-7, with TRBD1 matching over 10 bases. V was clipped by 2 bases and J by 10 bases; unmatched bases: 3. This CDR3 has 12 amino acids. Germline CDR1 and CDR2: SGDLS and YYNGEE. The CDR3 region has the DNA TGTGCCAGCAGCGTGGGGACAGGGGCACAGTACTTC. Its translation is CASSVGTGAQYF.